One and the same sample provided the 20 T cell receptor beta chains below, sequenced in a study of chemoradiotherapy in HPV16-positive cancers (dated by TCRdb to about 2022). The library relied on the immunoSEQ multiplex PCR assay. What TCRdb holds here is the immuneACCESS table cut down to in-frame rearrangements. Part of the clones is not present; checked against another copy, under half of the missing clones reflect an unresolved V gene, and the others are unexplained. In all, the sample holds about 22,000 clones, and around 67% of those were seen once. Of the sample, 2% to 3% falls within the top ten clones. Sample collection occurred from a patient who underwent chemoradiotherapy. The origin of the receptors is a human donor with HPV-associated anogenital cancer.

This clone occurred a few times. The chain is built from TRBV12-5 and TRBJ2-7, with 7 positions matching TRBD1. This CDR3 contains 14 residues. J gave up 6 bases and V 1 base, and 6 bases lay outside the gene matches. CDR1 and CDR2 (germline): LGHNT, FRNRAP. The CDR3 DNA reads TGTGCTAGTGGTTTGGCCCAGACAGGGCGCGAGCAGTACTTC. This encodes CASGLAQTGREQYF.

The V call is TRBV4-3, the J call TRBJ2-1; a weak D match, TRBD2 (6 bases). There are 16 residues in the CDR3. Trimming shortened V by 0 bases and J by 0 bases, and 9 bases separated the two germline ends. Germline CDR1 reads LGHNA; CDR2 reads YSLEER. The CDR3 sequence: CASSQELGGSYNEQFF. In DNA form, the CDR3 reads TGCGCCAGCAGCCAAGAACTGGGGGGCTCCTACAATGAGCAGTTCTTC.

The chain combines TRBV5-1 with TRBJ1-2; D may be TRBD1 (5 bases). Germline CDR1 reads SGHRS; CDR2 reads YFSETQ. This CDR3 has 15 amino acids. V was shortened by 2 bases and J by 0 bases, with 11 bases between the two germline ends. CDR3 residues: CASSFGASPNYGYTF. CDR3 bases: TGCGCCAGCAGCTTCGGGGCTTCCCCTAACTATGGCTACACCTTC.

The rearrangement uses TRBV19 and TRBJ2-1; 8 bases match TRBD2. CDR1 is LNHDA, CDR2 SQIVND, per germline (reference sequence). The CDR3 sequence is 14 residues long. V trimming: 3 bases; J trimming: 7 bases; junction bases outside the gene matches: 5. In nucleotides, the CDR3 is TGTGCCAGTAGTATCATGTCGGGGGGGAATGAGCAGTTCTTC. Translating gives CASSIMSGGNEQFF.

The chain couples TRBV28 to TRBJ2-4, with D perhaps TRBD1 or TRBD2 (5 bases each). V lost 6 bases, J lost 3 bases, and 15 bases lay in between. Germline V lookup: CDR1 MDHEN, CDR2 SYDVKM. This CDR3 has 15 amino acids. The CDR3 loop reads CASRDPGLDKNIQYF. The CDR3 DNA reads as TGTGCCAGCAGAGATCCGGGGCTGGACAAAAACATTCAGTACTTC.

This chain links TRBV7-9 with TRBJ2-3, with 10 bases that match TRBD1. V gave up 1 base and J gave up 4 bases; unmatched junction bases: 8. CDR1 is SEHNR, CDR2 FQNEAQ, per germline (reference sequence). The CDR3 spans 17 residues. CDR3 bases: TGTGCCAGCAGCTTAGAGACAGGGGGCGGGTCGGCAGATACGCAGTATTTT. It translates to CASSLETGGGSADTQYF.

This clone was seen just once. The V and J genes are TRBV6-1 and TRBJ1-1; no reliable D call. Germline lookup yields CDR1 MNHNS and CDR2 SASEGT. V lost 3 bases to trimming and J lost 1 base, with 6 bases between them. The length of the CDR3 is 13 residues. CDR3 amino acids: CASSETWNTEAFF. In DNA, the CDR3 is TGTGCCAGCAGTGAGACATGGAACACTGAAGCTTTCTTT.

The chain has TRBV9 and TRBJ1-1; unclear D gene. V was clipped by 4 bases and J by 6 bases, with 16 bases between them. The CDR3 sequence is 14 residues long. The germline CDR1 and CDR2 sequences are SGDLS and YYNGEE. The CDR3 loop reads CASSSGLGVAEAFF. The CDR3 DNA reads as TGTGCCAGCAGCTCGGGCCTAGGAGTCGCTGAAGCTTTCTTT.

The V gene is TRBV7-9, the J gene TRBJ2-7, with D unclear. This CDR3 has 13 amino acids. CDR1 is SEHNR, CDR2 FQNEAQ, per germline (reference sequence). V lost 4 bases and J lost 0, with 7 bases in between. The CDR3 protein is CASSSKISYEQYF. The CDR3 DNA is TGTGCCAGCAGCTCCAAAATCTCCTACGAGCAGTACTTC.

The rearrangement links TRBV27 to TRBJ2-6; no definite D call. The V end was cut by 3 bases, the J end by 2 bases, with 8 bases between. The CDR3 length is 15 residues. Germline CDR1 MNHEY, CDR2 SMNVEV (reference sequence). The CDR3 is CASSFLVPGANVLTF. CDR3 nucleotides: TGTGCCAGCAGTTTTCTAGTTCCTGGGGCCAACGTCCTGACTTTC. The whole variable domain, filled in from reference TRBV27 and TRBJ2-6, reads EAQVTQNPRYLITVTGKKLTVTCSQNMNHEYMSWYRQDPGLGLRQIYYSMNVEVTDKGDVPEGYKVSRKEKRNFPLILESPSPNQTSLYFCASSFLVPGANVLTFGAGSRLTVL.

CDR3 region: CASSLSQSTDTQYF. The CDR3, as DNA: TGTGCCAGCAGCTTGTCTCAGAGCACAGATACGCAGTATTTT. V is TRBV5-6 and J is TRBJ2-3; D call uncertain. V was pared by 1 base and J by 0 bases, with 6 bases between. The germline CDR1 and CDR2 sequences are SGHDT and YYEEEE. The CDR3 has 14 amino acids.

Notes on this clone: The junction departs from the called germline gene at one end, perhaps through a read error. The chain has TRBV7-7 and TRBJ1-5; D remains ambiguous. CDR1 SSHAT and CDR2 FNYEAQ come from the germline V gene (reference sequence). The CDR3 extends over 13 amino acids. The CDR3: CASSLNFDQPQHF. The CDR3 DNA follows: TGTGCTAGCAGCTTGAACTTCGATCAGCCCCAGCATTTT.

The rearrangement uses TRBV6-1 and TRBJ1-2, with a weak D call TRBD1 (5 bases). This CDR3 region has 14 residues. The germline V gene has CDR1 MNHNS and CDR2 SASEGT. With 0 bases removed from V and 4 bases from J, the gap between germline ends came to 9 bases. The CDR3 bases are TGTGCCAGCAGTGAAGCGGCAGGGCTCTATGGCTACACCTTC. Its protein is CASSEAAGLYGYTF.

V is TRBV9 and J is TRBJ2-1, with 11 bases aligning to TRBD2. Germline V gene lookup returns CDR1 SGDLS and CDR2 YYNGEE. CDR3 size: 18 residues. Trimming cost V 4 bases and J 1 base; bases outside gene matches: 10. The DNA of the CDR3 is TGTGCCAGCAGCCTAGGAACTAGCGGGAGTTCATCCTACAATGAGCAGTTCTTC. It translates to CASSLGTSGSSSYNEQFF.

This clone has a handful of counts. The chain is built from TRBV7-9 and TRBJ2-3; weak D call: TRBD1 (6 bases). CDR3 size: 15 residues. Germline V CDR1 and CDR2: SEHNR, FQNEAQ (reference sequence). The V gene lost 5 bases and the J gene lost 3 bases, with 15 bases spanning the gap. The CDR3 DNA reads TGTGCCAGCAGCCCAGGGGTGATTTTGACAGATACGCAGTATTTT. Encoded protein: CASSPGVILTDTQYF.

The rearrangement uses TRBV6-5 and TRBJ1-1; D not certain. This CDR3 spans 13 amino acids. V lost 5 bases and J 5 bases, leaving 12 bases between the germline ends. Germline loops: CDR1 MNHEY, CDR2 SVGAGI. The CDR3 sequence is CASSSGRGTEAFF. The CDR3 region has the DNA TGTGCCAGCAGTAGCGGACGAGGGACTGAAGCTTTCTTT.

V is TRBV5-1 and J is TRBJ2-1, with 8 bases identical to TRBD2. Germline V CDR1 and CDR2: SGHRS, YFSETQ. The CDR3 is 15 amino acids. J lost 4 bases, V lost 0 bases, and 3 bases had no gene match. CDR3 amino acids: CASSLGGRNYNEQFF. CDR3 bases: TGCGCCAGCAGCTTGGGCGGGAGGAATTACAATGAGCAGTTCTTC.

The rearrangement uses TRBV13 and TRBJ2-3; 12 bases map to TRBD2. Germline assignment: CDR1 PRHDT and CDR2 FYEKMQ (reference sequence). The CDR3 runs 16 residues. With 2 bases clipped from V and 3 bases from J, the junction kept 3 bases outside the gene matches. The CDR3 region has the DNA TGTGCCAGCAGCTTAAAACTAGCGGGGGGAACAGATACGCAGTATTTT. It specifies CASSLKLAGGTDTQYF. The full variable domain, with the rest looked up from reference TRBV13 and TRBJ2-3, is AAGVIQSPRHLIKEKRETATLKCYPIPRHDTVYWYQQGPGQDPQFLISFYEKMQSDKGSIPDRFSAQQFSDYHSELNMSSLELGDSALYFCASSLKLAGGTDTQYFGPGTRLTVL.

This clone has just one count. The V call is TRBV10-3, the J call TRBJ2-1; 7 bases are shared with TRBD2. This CDR3 contains 15 residues. V dropped 10 bases and J dropped 10; count of bases not matched to a gene: 19. Germline CDR1 ENHRY, CDR2 SYGVKD. As DNA, the CDR3 is TGTGCCACCTTCCCGAGCGGGTCTCGGGGAGGGGAGCAGTTCTTC. This translates into CATFPSGSRGGEQFF.

V and J are TRBV9 and TRBJ2-2, with D possibly being TRBD1 (6 bases). The CDR3 runs to 16 residues. Trimming removed 5 bases from V and 4 bases from J, with 18 bases in between. The germline CDR1 and CDR2 sequences are SGDLS and YYNGEE. CDR3 nucleotide sequence: TGTGCCAGCAGTAAATCTACAGGGTTGATCACCGGGGAGCTGTTTTTT. Translation: CASSKSTGLITGELFF.